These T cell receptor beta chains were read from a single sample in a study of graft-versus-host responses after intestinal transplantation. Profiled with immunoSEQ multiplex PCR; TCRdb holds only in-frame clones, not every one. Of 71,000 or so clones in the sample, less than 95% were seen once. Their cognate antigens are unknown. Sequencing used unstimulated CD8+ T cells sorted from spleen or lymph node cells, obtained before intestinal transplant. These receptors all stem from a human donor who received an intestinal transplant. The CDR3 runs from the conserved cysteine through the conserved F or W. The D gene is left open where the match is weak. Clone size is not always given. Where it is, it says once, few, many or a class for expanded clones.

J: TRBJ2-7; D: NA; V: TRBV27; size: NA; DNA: TGTGCCAGCAGTTCCACGGGTTACGAGCAGTACTTC; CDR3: CASSSTGYEQYF
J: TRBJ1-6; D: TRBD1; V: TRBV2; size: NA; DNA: TGTGCCAAAGGGGACAGGGGTTCACCCCTCCACTTT; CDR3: CAKGDRGSPLHF
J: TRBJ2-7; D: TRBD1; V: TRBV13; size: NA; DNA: TGTGCCAGCAGCAGAGGGGACAGGCTGTACGAGCAGTACTTC; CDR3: CASSRGDRLYEQYF
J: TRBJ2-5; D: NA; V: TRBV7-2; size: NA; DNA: TGTGCCAGCAGCCGGATTGGGGCATCTGTTTTGGAGACCCAGTACTTC; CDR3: CASSRIGASVLETQYF
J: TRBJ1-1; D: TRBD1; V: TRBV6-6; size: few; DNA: TGTGCCAGCGTGAGACAGGGTGAGGACACTGAAGCTTTCTTT; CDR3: CASVRQGEDTEAFF
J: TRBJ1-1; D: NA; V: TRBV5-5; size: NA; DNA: TGTGCCAGCAGCTTGGCCTACACTGAAGCTTTCTTT; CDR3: CASSLAYTEAFF
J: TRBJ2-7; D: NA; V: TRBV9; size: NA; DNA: TGTGCCAGCAGCCCCAGGGAATCTGCCTACGAGCAGTACTTC; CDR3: CASSPRESAYEQYF
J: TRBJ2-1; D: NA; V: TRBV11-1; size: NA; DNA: TGTGCCAGCAGCTTAGCGGGCACAAAAACCTACAATGAGCAGTTCTTC; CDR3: CASSLAGTKTYNEQFF
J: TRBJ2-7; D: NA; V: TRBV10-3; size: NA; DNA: TGTGCCATCAGTGAGTCGACTCGGCGGGGGCCGCACTACGAGCAGTACTTC; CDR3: CAISESTRRGPHYEQYF
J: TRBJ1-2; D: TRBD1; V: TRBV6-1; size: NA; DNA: TGTGCCAGCAGTGAATGGGACAGTTCCCTATATGGCTACACCTTC; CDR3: CASSEWDSSLYGYTF
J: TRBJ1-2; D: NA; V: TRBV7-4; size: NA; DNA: TGTGCCAGCAGCGGATCGACGAGAGCAGCGCGAAAGACCTATGGCTACACCTTC; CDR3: CASSGSTRAARKTYGYTF
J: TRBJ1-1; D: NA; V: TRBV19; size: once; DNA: TGTGCCAGTAGCCTCCGGGGTACGTGGGCTGAAGCTTTCTTT; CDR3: CASSLRGTWAEAFF
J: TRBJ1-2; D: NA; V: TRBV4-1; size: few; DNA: TGCGCCAGCAGCCAAGTCCTACAGGGTTCGGAGGGCTACACCTTC; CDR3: CASSQVLQGSEGYTF
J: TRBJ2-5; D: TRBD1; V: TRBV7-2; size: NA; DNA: TGTGCCAGCAGCTTAAGGAGGGACAGGGCGTTCGGAGAGACCCAGTACTTC; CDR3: CASSLRRDRAFGETQYF
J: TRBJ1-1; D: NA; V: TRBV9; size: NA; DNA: TGTGCCAGCAGCGCCCTACTCGGGGATGACACTGAAGCTTTCTTT; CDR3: CASSALLGDDTEAFF
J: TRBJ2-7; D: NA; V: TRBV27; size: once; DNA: TGTGCCAGCAGTTTATCCGGGGCCTACGAGCAGTACTTC; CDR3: CASSLSGAYEQYF
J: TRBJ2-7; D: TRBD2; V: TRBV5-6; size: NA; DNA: TGTGCCAGCAGCTTGGTGGGACTAGCGGGGGAGCAGTACTTC; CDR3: CASSLVGLAGEQYF